This T cell receptor (beta chain) was captured by sequencing in a study of control samples from healthy donors and cancer patients. CDR1 is SNHLY and CDR2 is FYNNEI in the germline V gene. V lost 3 bases, J lost 1 base, and 6 bases stayed unmatched. CDR3 length: 15 amino acids. This clone is a singleton in its sample. Clones were sequenced by immunoSEQ multiplex PCR, and TCRdb holds only the in-frame ones, with some missing. In the table there are 110,000 or so clones, 90% of which are singletons. Sequencing was performed on blood. This clonotype was sampled from a human donor in good health. The donor label of this sample is uncertain. The rearrangement links TRBV2 to TRBJ2-7; 7 nucleotides line up with TRBD2. This CDR3 is CASSEVGGTSYEQYF. The DNA for the CDR3 is TGTGCCAGCAGTGAGGTGGGGGGGACTTCCTACGAGCAGTACTTC.